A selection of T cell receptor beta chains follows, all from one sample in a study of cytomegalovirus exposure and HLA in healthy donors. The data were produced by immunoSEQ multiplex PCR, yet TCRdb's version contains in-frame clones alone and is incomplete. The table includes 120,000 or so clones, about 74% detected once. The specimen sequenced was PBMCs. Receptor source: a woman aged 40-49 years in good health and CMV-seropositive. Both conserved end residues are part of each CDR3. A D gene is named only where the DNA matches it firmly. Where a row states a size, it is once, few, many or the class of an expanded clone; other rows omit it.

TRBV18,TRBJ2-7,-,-,TGTGCCAGCTCGGGGGCTGGGTACGAGCAGTACTTC,CASSGAGYEQYF
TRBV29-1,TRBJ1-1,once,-,TGCAGCGTCGCTCGGGGGGGAGGCACTGAAGCTTTCTTT,CSVARGGGTEAFF
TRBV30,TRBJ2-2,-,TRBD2,TGTGCCTGGAGACTAGCGGGAGTATTGTACACCGGGGAGCTGTTTTTT,CAWRLAGVLYTGELFF
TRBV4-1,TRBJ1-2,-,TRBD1,TGCGCCAGCAGCCAAGAAACCGGACAGGGCTGGTATGGCTACACCTTC,CASSQETGQGWYGYTF
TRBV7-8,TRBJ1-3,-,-,TGTGCCAGCAGCTTAGCGCCAGGGTCCTCTGGAAACACCATATATTTT,CASSLAPGSSGNTIYF
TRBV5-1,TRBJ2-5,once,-,TGCGCCAGCAGACCCGGGACAAGCCAAGAGACCCAGTACTTC,CASRPGTSQETQYF
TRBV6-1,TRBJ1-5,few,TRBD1,TGTGCCAGCAGTCACCGGGACAGAAATCAGCCCCAGCATTTT,CASSHRDRNQPQHF
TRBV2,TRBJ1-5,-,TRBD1,TGTGCCAGCATGAAGGACAGGGAGGGTCAGCCCCAGCATTTT,CASMKDREGQPQHF
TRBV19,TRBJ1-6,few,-,TGTGCCAGTAGAGGCGGTAGTACGAATTCACCCCTCCACTTT,CASRGGSTNSPLHF
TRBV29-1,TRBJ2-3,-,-,TGCAGCGTTGAGGGAGACACAGATACGCAGTATTTT,CSVEGDTDTQYF
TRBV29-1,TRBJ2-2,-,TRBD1,TGCAGCGTTGAACGACAGGGCGGCACCGGGGAGCTGTTTTTT,CSVERQGGTGELFF
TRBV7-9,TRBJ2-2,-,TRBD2,TGTGCCAGCAGCTCCCCCATGCGGGAGTCGACCGGGGAGCTGTTTTTT,CASSSPMRESTGELFF